This is a list of T cell receptor beta chains from one sample in a study of regulatory T cells in long-lasting Graves disease. Using its own MiXCR run on the multiplex PCR reads, TCRdb lists one record per CDR3 protein. The table includes fewer than 450,000 distinct CDR3 sequences, around 22% detected once. This specimen consisted of peripheral blood mononuclear cells (PBMCs), obtained when the disease was refractory, from a patient treated with antithyroid drugs. These receptors came from a female donor with Graves disease. Both conserved end residues are trimmed from each CDR3.

>TRBJ1-5|TRBV30
AWSPQGANQPQH
>TRBJ2-7|TRBV20-1
SARDWGETIYEQY
>TRBJ1-6|TRBV30
AWNDRGRSPLH
>TRBJ1-1|TRBV12-3/TRBV12-4
ASSLVEQGEAF
>TRBJ2-5|TRBV20-1
SASPGRTRTYQETQY
>TRBJ1-5|TRBV19
ASSIEAGTRDQPQH
>TRBJ2-2|TRBV7-2
ASRLGGSANTGELF
>TRBJ2-7|TRBV11-1
ASSLSSGQAAEQY
>TRBJ2-5|TRBV30
AWSVHSSETQY
>TRBJ1-6|TRBV2
ASREAYNSPLH
>TRBJ1-3|TRBV27
ASSPRDRGAGNTIY
>TRBJ2-3|TRBV28
ASSLDRQGAPRTDTQY
>TRBJ2-6|TRBV30
ACSRGPLSGANVLT
>TRBJ2-5|TRBV30
AWSSEQETQY
>TRBJ1-1|TRBV5-1
ASSLGQEGRNTEAF
>TRBJ2-2|TRBV6-5
ASSYGVTGELF
>TRBJ1-2|TRBV28
ASRGQNPNYGYT
>TRBJ1-2|TRBV10-3
ATVGGGQDGGYT
>TRBJ2-5|TRBV5-1
ASRPTGQGGETQY
>TRBJ2-2|TRBV18
ASSSRTGANTGELF
>TRBJ1-4|TRBV30
AWSVGIPTATNEKLF
>TRBJ1-4|TRBV30
AWSLRQGEKLF
>TRBJ2-2|TRBV5-1
ASSLGFLTGELF
>TRBJ1-1|TRBV6-2/TRBV6-3
ASSYMWKGEAF
>TRBJ2-7|TRBV19
ASSIMGTQEQY
>TRBJ1-1|TRBV6-2/TRBV6-3
ASSLGRNSEAF
>TRBJ2-2|TRBV7-7
ASSPSLTGELF
>TRBJ1-2|TRBV15
ATNPGRKNYGYT
>TRBJ1-1|TRBV6-5
ASSYRHKNTEAF
>TRBJ2-7|TRBV6-1
ASSGSVSSYEQY
>TRBJ1-2|TRBV5-1
ASSFFATGDGYT
>TRBJ2-5|TRBV6-5
ASSYSIQGETQY
>TRBJ2-4|TRBV25-1
ASSNGLAKNIQY
>TRBJ2-1|TRBV5-1
ASSWGLEQF
>TRBJ2-7|TRBV3-1
ASSQAFLGQARY
>TRBJ2-7|TRBV9
ASSVGNGIYEQY